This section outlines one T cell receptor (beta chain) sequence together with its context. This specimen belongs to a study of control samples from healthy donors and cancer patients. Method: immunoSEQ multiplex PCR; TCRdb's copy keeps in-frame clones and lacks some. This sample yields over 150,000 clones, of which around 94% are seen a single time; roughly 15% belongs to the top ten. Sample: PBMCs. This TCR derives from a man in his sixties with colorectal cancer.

The CDR3 sequence: CASTHGGAGGANVLTF. DNA for the CDR3: TGTGCCAGCACCCATGGGGGTGCAGGGGGGGCCAACGTCCTGACTTTC. The chain is built from TRBV7-9 and TRBJ2-6; D tentatively reads TRBD1 or TRBD2 (5 bases each). The V end lost 7 bases, the J end lost 4 bases, and 17 bases lay between the germline ends. This CDR3 has 16 residues. Germline V gene sequence: CDR1 SEHNR, CDR2 FQNEAQ (reference sequence).